This T cell receptor (beta chain) was documented in a study of blood T cell repertoires in COVID-19. Trimming removed 3 bases at V and 1 base at J, with 15 bases between. The CDR3 has 17 amino acids. CDR1 MNHEY and CDR2 SVGEGT come from the germline V gene. The table came from immunoSEQ multiplex PCR; TCRdb's copy has only in-frame clones and leaves some out. The table lists approximately 300,000 clones, around 90% of them singletons. V usage is TRBV6-2 or TRBV6-3 and J usage is TRBJ2-2; a weak D match, TRBD1 (6 bases). Sequences were obtained from peripheral blood. The source is a woman aged 45 to 65 who had recovered from COVID-19. The CDR3 reads CASSYSDRRLNTGELFF. In nucleotides, the CDR3 is TGTGCCAGCAGTTATTCCGACAGGCGGTTGAACACCGGGGAGCTGTTTTTT.